The T cell receptor (beta chain) described here comes from a study of T-cell memory formation after mild COVID-19. Concerning this clonotype itself: Its antigen remains unidentified.

Researchers used 5'RACE with constant-segment primers to make TCR alpha and TCR beta cDNA libraries that carry sample barcodes and UMIs. TCRdb recomputed calls from the 5' RACE reads with MiXCR, one row per CDR3 protein. The sample holds nearly 250,000 distinct CDR3 sequences, 15% seen once. V was pared by 4 bases and J by 8 bases, with 19 bases between. The CDR3 spans 15 residues. Germline loops: CDR1 SGHRS, CDR2 YFSETQ. Overall study results and limits: Clones that contracted clustered mainly in CM and EM if CD4+ and in EMRA if CD8+.

What was sequenced was PBMCs or a T cell subset sorted from them (not recorded which). This clonotype originated in an adult woman who had mild COVID-19 (a few samples of this study predate the infection). Cell type and time point are not known. This chain connects TRBV5-1 to TRBJ2-1; D gene ambiguous. The CDR3 is CASSLQRQDSDEQFF. CDR3 nucleotide sequence: TGCGCCAGCAGCCTACAGAGGCAGGATTCGGATGAGCAGTTCTTC. Based on the CDR3 plus reference TRBV5-1 and TRBJ2-1, the full variable domain is KAGVTQTPRYLIKTRGQQVTLSCSPISGHRSVSWYQQTPGQGLQFLFEYFSETQRNKGNFPGRFSGRQFSNSRSEMNVSTLELGDSALYLCASSLQRQDSDEQFFGPGTRLTVL.